This TCR beta chain emerged from a study of metastatic and nonmetastatic thyroid tumors (TCRdb year 2020). In terms of the full investigation: Repertoires were compared across peripheral blood and tumor or nodule tissue samples from malignant and benign thyroid patients. What the study reported, not specific to this receptor: TCR beta diversity was reported as significantly higher in malignant tumors than in benign nodules, in both blood and tumor samples.

V is cut back by 6 bases and J by 1 base, with 6 bases in the junction unmatched. There are 15 amino acids in the CDR3, from cysteine to phenylalanine inclusive. Here the CDR3 DNA is all that survives: 45 bases in frame from base 1. The sample holds a few counts of this clone. Its antigen is currently not known. Per-base qualities were not stored, and no clone one base away is much larger. No patient had received any treatment before thyroid surgery. Using T-cell receptor beta sequencing, the study looked back at clinical samples from patients collected from the early 2010s to the late 2010s. Libraries were prepared through PCR. This sample was sequenced with an Illumina HiSeq 4000. High-throughput sequencing was used to profile the CDR3 region of the TCR beta-chain in every patient. Concerning the study's data processing: A classifier to discriminate distant-metastatic papillary thyroid cancer patients was built from CDR3 differences across clinicopathological groups. To measure repertoire diversity the researchers used the Shannon index, while the Morisita-Horn index served to gauge how similar the tumor and blood repertoires were. TCRdb cleaned the public reads at Q25 with fastp, built clones with MiXCR and kept in-frame beta chains. These V and J calls rely on TCRdb rather than the paper's analysis. This sample lists roughly 13,000 clones; less than 25% were detected once. Around 7.8% of the sample comes from the top ten.

The clonotype comes from a female donor with papillary thyroid cancer or a benign thyroid nodule (not recorded which). Some clones in this sample may be carry-over from other donors' samples. The sequenced sample was blood. The sequence joins TRBV12-3 or TRBV12-4 to TRBJ2-7, with 10 bases matching TRBD1. The nucleotide sequence is TGTGCCAGCAGGGGACAGGGGTCTGCGTCCTACGAGCAGTACTTC. It translates as CASRGQGSASYEQYF.